This T cell receptor beta chain stems from a study of T cell responses to AZD1222 COVID-19 vaccine (dated by TCRdb to the early 2020s). Broadly, across the study: A total of about 230 trial participants underwent TCR sequencing, of whom about 210 received two doses of AZD1222 and approximately 25 received two doses of the MenACWY control vaccine. Enrollment into the trials was organized by age into subgroups of 18-55, 56-69 and 70-plus years, and those subgroups contained around 150, 28 and 57 TCR-sequenced participants, respectively.

The CDR3 regions of human TCRbeta chains were analyzed by immunosequencing. Concerning the study's data processing: TCRs in the repertoires were matched against a reference library of SARS-CoV-2-specific TCRs that had been generated with the MIRA antigen-specificity platform. Breadth was defined as the fraction of unique TCRs that were SARS-CoV-2-associated, and depth was defined as the fraction of total T cells that were SARS-CoV-2-associated. Each spike-specific TCR was assigned to its reactive spike region and to a CD4 or CD8 class using the MIRA data. Log10-transformed breadth and depth values were compared by one-way ANOVA with Sidak's multiple comparisons tests. This is the immuneACCESS table as TCRdb keeps it, with only in-frame sequences that have V and J called. A part of the clones is gone; compared with another copy, unresolved V genes explain less than half, and the rest is unexplained. The DNA was the basis for D and trimming; V, J and clone size are from that table. The sample contains 150,000 to 200,000 clones, 70% to 90% of them found a single time. 9.5% to 13% of the sample is in the top ten clones.

The time point label, as the study defines it: about 28 days (+/-7) after the second vaccine dose. Because spike-specific TCR depth and breadth did not differ between the two schedules, AZD1222 recipients who got a second dose at roughly 4 weeks were pooled with those who got a second dose at roughly 12 weeks. Vaccinee samples came from UK trials COV001 and COV002, including a single-blind randomized controlled phase 2/3 trial of AZD1222 (ChAdOx1 nCoV-19) in healthy adults. For TCRbeta chain sequencing, PBMC samples from trial participants were taken at day 0 and at day 28 after the second dose. As concerns this clone: Its antigen has not been determined. Base qualities were left out, and no much larger clone turns up one base away.

The paper as a whole reports these results and caveats: In the small 56-69-year group, the increase in depth fell short of significance, most likely because of low power. After two AZD1222 doses, spike-specific TCR breadth and depth were significantly higher than at day 0 and than in MenACWY recipients. Most participants were white British and females outnumbered males, and the authors suggested that clonal diversity may have been underestimated. Epitopes outside the regions mutated in the B.1.351 and B.1.1.7 variants were reportedly recognized by nearly half of the unique spike-specific TCRs. Because no samples from the day 14 peak response were available, repertoires could be characterized only after the peak T cell response. Only five or six AZD1222 recipients were SARS-CoV-2 seropositive at baseline, limiting conclusions about previously exposed vaccinees. CD4 TCRs associated with the vaccine covered the entire spike protein, and the dominant responses were in regions 160-218 and 743-854.

From cysteine to phenylalanine, the CDR3 is 14 amino acids long. Of all the DNA, just the CDR3 is kept, 42 bases in frame from base 1. Based on the germline V gene, the CDR1 and CDR2 sequences are ENHRY and SYGVKD. Unmatched junction bases come to 7, with V trimmed by 8 bases and J by 4 bases. The chain joins TRBV10-3 to TRBJ1-3, with TRBD1 identical over 8 junction bases. The clonotype comes from an adult who received the AZD1222 COVID-19 vaccine. Sequenced here: peripheral blood, sampled 28 days after the second AZD1222 dose. The CDR3: CAIGPTGDGNTIYF. The DNA is TGTGCCATCGGGCCGACAGGGGACGGAAACACCATATATTTT.